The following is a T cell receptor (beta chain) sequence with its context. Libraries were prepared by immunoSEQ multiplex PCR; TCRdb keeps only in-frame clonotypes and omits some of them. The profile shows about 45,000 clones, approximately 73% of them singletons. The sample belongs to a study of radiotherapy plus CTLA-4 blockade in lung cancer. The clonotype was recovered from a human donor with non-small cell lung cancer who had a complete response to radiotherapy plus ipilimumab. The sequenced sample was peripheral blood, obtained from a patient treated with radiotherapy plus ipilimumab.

Here the CDR3 reads CAISESGSGTGQNIQYF. The CDR3 nucleotides read TGTGCCATCAGTGAGTCAGGAAGTGGGACAGGTCAAAACATTCAGTACTTC. The chain is built from TRBV10-3 and TRBJ2-4, with 8 bases fitting TRBD1. V was clipped by 0 bases and J by 5 bases; unmatched bases: 9. This CDR3 region has 17 residues. Per the germline V gene, CDR1 is ENHRY and CDR2 is SYGVKD.